Below, 29 T cell receptor beta chains from the same sample are listed, as sequenced in a study of molecular identifiers for immune sequencing clone quantification. Each CDR3 protein is one row after TCRdb ran MiXCR on the PCR reads. Among around 86,000 distinct CDR3 sequences, about 20% were seen once, and the ten largest hold about 0.85%. Material: naive CD8+ T cells from blood, with Jurkat cell RNA spiked in. Subset reported: FACS-sorted CD8+CD4-CCR7+CD45RA+ naive T cells. These receptors all come from a human donor in good health. Some libraries in this study had Jurkat cell RNA spiked in.

This clonotype was recorded at least ten times. The V gene is TRBV28, the J gene TRBJ2-3; 8 nucleotides line up with TRBD1. J gave up 5 bases and V 6 bases, and 10 bases lay outside the gene matches. CDR3 length equals 15 residues. Germline CDR1 and CDR2: MDHEN and SYDVKM. The CDR3 DNA follows: TGTGCCAGCAGCCACGGACAGGGTGTTAGAGATACGCAGTATTTT. This codes for CASSHGQGVRDTQYF.

This clonotype was recorded many times. The DNA for the CDR3 is TGTGCCAGCAGTGAAGGGCGGTGGACAGACTATGGCTACACCTTC. Translated: CASSEGRWTDYGYTF. This chain links TRBV2 with TRBJ1-2; possible D gene TRBD1, 6 bases. Germline assignment: CDR1 SNHLY and CDR2 FYNNEI. This CDR3 has 15 residues. V lost 1 base to trimming and J lost 3 bases, with 12 bases between them.

This clonotype was seen repeatedly, ten times or more. This rearrangement joins TRBV2 to TRBJ2-2; D perhaps matches TRBD2 (5 bases). The CDR3 covers 13 residues. From germline, CDR1 is SNHLY and CDR2 FYNNEI. Trimming took off 8 bases at V and 5 bases at J, with 12 bases between the two ends. CDR3 sequence: CASWAPGTGELFF. The CDR3 DNA is TGTGCCAGCTGGGCCCCGGGGACCGGGGAGCTGTTTTTT.

This clonotype was recorded at least ten times. V usage is TRBV4-1 and J usage is TRBJ2-7; 9 bases are shared with TRBD2. V lost 8 bases, J lost 2 bases, and 10 bases stayed unmatched. Germline V gene lookup returns CDR1 MGHRA and CDR2 YSYEKL. The CDR3 is made up of 15 amino acids. The DNA for the CDR3 is TGCGCCAGCCGTATGGGTCTAGCGGGGACCTACGAGCAGTACTTC. This sequence encodes CASRMGLAGTYEQYF.

Details on this clonotype: A much larger clone lies one base from this, so it may be a read error. The chain recombines TRBV5-6 with TRBJ2-2; TRBD1 agrees at 7 bases. V lost 2 bases, J lost 6 bases, and 1 base stayed unmatched. This CDR3 has 13 residues. The germline V gene has CDR1 SGHDT and CDR2 YYEEEE. The CDR3 protein is CASSFGQAGELFF. The CDR3 DNA reads as TGTGCCAGCAGCTTTGGACAGGCCGGGGAGCTGTTTTTT.

This clonotype was recorded at least ten times. The chain combines TRBV20-1 with TRBJ2-7; D gene unclear. The CDR3 runs 13 residues. CDR1 DFQATT and CDR2 SNEGSKA come from the germline V gene (reference sequence). Between the trimmed V and J ends, which lost 6 bases and 3 bases, there was a span of 15 bases. As DNA, the CDR3 is TGCAGTGCCATTCCTCGGGCCCTCTACGAGCAGTACTTC. Translated: CSAIPRALYEQYF.

This clonotype was counted many times. The chain uses TRBV11-2 and TRBJ2-7, with D uncertain. V dropped 3 bases and J dropped 1 base, with 7 bases sitting between them. Germline lookup yields CDR1 SGHAT and CDR2 FQNNGV. The CDR3 has 13 residues. DNA of the CDR3: TGTGCCAGCAGCTTTGCGAGGTCCTACGAGCAGTACTTC. Translation: CASSFARSYEQYF.

This clonotype was seen at least ten times. The chain employs TRBV4-1 and TRBJ1-1; 7 nucleotides line up with TRBD1. CDR3 length: 15 residues. V gave up 3 bases and J gave up 4 bases; unmatched junction bases: 8. CDR1 and CDR2 from the germline V gene are MGHRA and YSYEKL. The CDR3 DNA is TGCGCCAGCAGCCAGAACACAGGGGAAGGCACTGAAGCTTTCTTT. This codes for CASSQNTGEGTEAFF.

This clonotype was picked up many times. The chain employs TRBV24-1 and TRBJ2-3; D is tentatively TRBD1 or TRBD2 (6 bases each). The CDR3 runs 13 residues. From germline, CDR1 is KGHDR and CDR2 SFDVKD. Trimming took off 7 bases at V and 4 bases at J, with 11 bases between the two ends. CDR3 in amino acids: CATSLGGADTQYF. As DNA, the CDR3 is TGTGCCACCAGCCTCGGGGGCGCAGATACGCAGTATTTT.

Concerning this clonotype: This may stem from a read error, because a much larger clone lies one nucleotide away. This chain uses TRBV5-1 with TRBJ2-1, with D possibly TRBD1 on 5 matching bases. With 4 bases removed from V and 0 bases from J, the gap between germline ends came to 17 bases. In germline, CDR1 is SGHRS, CDR2 YFSETQ. The CDR3 runs to 17 residues. The CDR3 protein is CASSVDAQGCSYNEQFF. DNA for the CDR3: TGCGCCAGCAGCGTAGACGCGCAGGGTTGCTCCTACAATGAGCAGTTCTTC.

This clonotype was seen at least ten times. V and J are TRBV27 and TRBJ2-7, with 8 bases identical to TRBD2. CDR1 MNHEY and CDR2 SMNVEV come from the germline V gene (reference sequence). This CDR3 contains 14 residues. Trimming at V came to 5 bases and at J to 6 bases, leaving 9 bases not matched to a gene. CDR3 amino acids: CASSPPPGGVEQYF. The CDR3 nucleotides read TGTGCCAGCAGTCCCCCCCCGGGGGGGGTCGAGCAGTACTTC.

This clonotype showed up many times. The V and J genes are TRBV5-6 and TRBJ2-2; TRBD2 matches 11 bases. V dropped 4 bases and J dropped 5; count of bases not matched to a gene: 7. This CDR3 region has 16 residues. Per germline, CDR1 SGHDT and CDR2 YYEEEE. The DNA for the CDR3 is TGTGCCAGCAGCCCCAGGGCTAGCGGGGGGACCGGGGAGCTGTTTTTT. Its protein is CASSPRASGGTGELFF. The full variable domain, rest sourced from reference TRBV5-6 and TRBJ2-2, is DAGVTQSPTHLIKTRGQQVTLRCSPKSGHDTVSWYQQALGQGPQFIFQYYEEEERQRGNFPDRFSGHQFPNYSSELNVNALLLGDSALYLCASSPRASGGTGELFFGEGSRLTVL.

This clonotype was seen many times. This CDR3 reads CSVEDLEADRGPYNEQFF. CDR3 DNA: TGCAGCGTTGAAGACCTAGAAGCGGACAGGGGGCCCTACAATGAGCAGTTCTTC. The V call is TRBV29-1, the J call TRBJ2-1; 11 bases agree with TRBD1. Germline loops: CDR1 SQVTM, CDR2 ANQGSEA. This CDR3 comprises 18 residues. With V trimmed by 0 bases and J by 2 bases, 9 bases remained unmatched.

This clonotype has a single count. This rearrangement joins TRBV5-6 to TRBJ2-7, with D tentatively TRBD2 (6 bases). The CDR3 sequence is 14 residues long. Trimming left V 2 bases short and J 2 bases short, with 11 bases between. Looked up from germline, CDR1 is SGHDT and CDR2 is YYEEEE. This CDR3 reads CASSFSREAYEQYF. CDR3 bases: TGTGCCAGCAGCTTCTCCAGGGAGGCCTACGAGCAGTACTTC.

This clonotype has a count of ten or more. The rearrangement joins TRBV4-3 to TRBJ1-1; D perhaps matches TRBD1 (6 bases). CDR1 and CDR2 from the germline V gene are LGHNA and YSLEER. The V and J ends lost 2 bases and 4 bases respectively, with 14 bases between them. The length of the CDR3 is 15 residues. In DNA form, the CDR3 reads TGCGCCAGCAGCCAAAGACTCTTGGGGGCCACTGAAGCTTTCTTT. It translates to CASSQRLLGATEAFF.

This clonotype came up many times. The genes are TRBV7-6 and TRBJ1-1; 7 bases line up with TRBD1. The CDR3 is 14 residues long. Germline V CDR1 and CDR2: SGHVS, FNYEAQ. The V segment lost 6 bases and the J segment 1 base; nucleotides outside the gene matches: 5. In DNA, the CDR3 is TGTGCCAGCAGGCCCGGGACAGAGAACACTGAAGCTTTCTTT. Translation: CASRPGTENTEAFF.

This clonotype was recorded at least ten times. The J gene is TRBJ2-5, the V gene TRBV7-9; D ambiguous. CDR3 size: 13 residues. With 5 bases removed from V and 4 bases from J, the gap between germline ends came to 11 bases. The germline V gene encodes CDR1 SEHNR and CDR2 FQNEAQ (reference sequence). The CDR3 sequence is CASSPEGLETQYF. CDR3 sequence (DNA): TGTGCCAGCAGCCCAGAAGGGTTAGAGACCCAGTACTTC.

This clonotype was seen more than once but under ten times. This chain uses TRBV7-9 with TRBJ2-1; 12 nucleotides align to TRBD2. Germline V gene data show CDR1 as SEHNR and CDR2 as FQNEAQ (reference sequence). The CDR3 contains 17 residues. Germline trimming cut 5 bases from V and 4 bases from J; bases unmatched to any gene: 9. The CDR3 loop is CASSPRTSGTFYNEQFF. The CDR3 bases are TGTGCCAGCAGCCCTAGGACTAGCGGGACCTTTTACAATGAGCAGTTCTTC. Complete variable domain (other parts from reference TRBV7-9 and TRBJ2-1): DTGVSQNPRHKITKRGQNVTFRCDPISEHNRLYWYRQTLGQGPEFLTYFQNEAQLEKSRLLSDRFSAERPKGSFSTLEIQRTEQGDSAMYLCASSPRTSGTFYNEQFFGPGTRLTVL.

In this sample, this clonotype turned up many times. V is TRBV5-1 and J is TRBJ2-5; a weak D match, TRBD1 (5 bases). Looked up from germline, CDR1 is SGHRS and CDR2 is YFSETQ. The CDR3 runs to 14 residues. V lost 0 bases and J 4 bases, leaving 10 bases between the germline ends. CDR3 in DNA: TGCGCCAGCAGCTTGGAGGGGCAAATAGAGACCCAGTACTTC. As protein: CASSLEGQIETQYF.

As regards this clonotype: This may arise from a read error, as a much more abundant clone is one base away. The conserved phenylalanine or tryptophan normally closing the CDR3 is absent here, so this likely arose from a read error. The gene calls are TRBV13 and TRBJ2-1, with D possibly matching TRBD2 (6 bases). This CDR3 has 16 residues. The V end was cut by 1 base, the J end by 10 bases, with 20 bases between. Germline lookup yields CDR1 PRHDT and CDR2 FYEKMQ (reference sequence). The CDR3 sequence: CASSLAVTSSAREQFL. CDR3 coding DNA: TGTGCCAGCAGCTTAGCCGTAACCTCTAGCGCTCGGGAGCAGTTCCTC.

Concerning this clonotype: A much larger clone lies a single base off, so this may be a read error. The chain couples TRBV7-9 to TRBJ1-1; the D is unclear. The CDR3 loop spans 13 amino acids. Germline V gives CDR1 SEHNR, CDR2 FQNEAQ (reference sequence). This chain's CDR3 is CASSWTPNIEAFF. CDR3 nucleotide sequence: TGTGCCAGCAGCTGGACCCCGAACATTGAAGCTTTCTTT.

This clonotype was picked up many times. The V gene is TRBV28, the J gene TRBJ2-7; possibly TRBD2 for D (7 bases). The V end was cut by 3 bases, the J end by 4 bases, with 10 bases between. Germline V gene data show CDR1 as MDHEN and CDR2 as SYDVKM. The CDR3 is 13 residues long. The DNA for the CDR3 is TGTGCCAGCAGTTTCGGGGGGCTGTACGAGCAGTACTTC. It yields the protein CASSFGGLYEQYF.

This clonotype occurred many times. The V and J genes are TRBV30 and TRBJ2-1; D is undetermined. CDR1 is GTSNPN and CDR2 is SVGIG in the germline V gene (reference sequence). Trimming took 2 bases from V and 7 from J, leaving 6 bases between them. This CDR3 has 11 amino acids. CDR3: CAWSWENEQFF. Written as DNA, the CDR3 is TGTGCCTGGAGTTGGGAAAATGAGCAGTTCTTC.

In its sample, this clonotype was seen many times. The V gene is TRBV12-3 or TRBV12-4, the J gene TRBJ1-2; TRBD1 aligns across 8 bases. The V segment lost 6 bases and the J segment 6 bases; nucleotides outside the gene matches: 12. This CDR3 contains 15 residues. The chain's CDR3 is CASRTAGTGAHGYTF. In DNA form, the CDR3 reads TGTGCCAGCAGGACAGCCGGGACAGGTGCCCATGGCTACACCTTC.

The genes are TRBV28 and TRBJ2-1; D perhaps matches TRBD2 (6 bases). CDR1 and CDR2 (germline): MDHEN, SYDVKM. The ends were cut back, 4 bases at V and 2 bases at J, with 9 bases in the middle. This CDR3 has 14 amino acids. This chain's CDR3 is CASSYRGTYNEQFF. DNA for the CDR3: TGTGCCAGCAGTTACCGGGGGACCTACAATGAGCAGTTCTTC.

This clonotype was detected a few times. One base away lies a much larger clone, so this may be a sequencing read error. The chain has TRBV27 and TRBJ1-1, with D unclear. CDR1 is MNHEY and CDR2 is SMNVEV in the germline V gene (reference sequence). CDR3 length: 15 amino acids. Trimming took 3 bases from V and 1 from J, leaving 12 bases between them. CDR3 DNA sequence: TGTGCCAGCAGTTTTCCTAGGACCGCGAACACTGAAGCTTTCTTT. Amino acid sequence: CASSFPRTANTEAFF.

This clonotype has a count of ten or more. The CDR3 reads CASSPGFTYEQYF. CDR3 DNA: TGTGCCAGCTCACCGGGATTCACCTACGAGCAGTACTTC. The chain is built from TRBV18 and TRBJ2-7, with D hard to call. The germline CDR1 and CDR2 sequences are KGHSH and LQKENI. Trimming removed 3 bases from V and 2 bases from J, with 8 bases in between. CDR3 length: 13 amino acids.

There are many counts of this clonotype. V usage is TRBV21-1 and J usage is TRBJ2-2; the tabulated D call, TRBD1, remains unverified against the DNA. TRBV21-1 represents a pseudogene. This CDR3 has 15 amino acids. The CDR3 coding sequence is TGTGCCAGCAGCAAAAAGGGGGCGCCGACCGGGGAGCTGTTTTTT. It encodes CASSKKGAPTGELFF.

This clonotype showed up just a few times. The chain links TRBV23-1 to TRBJ1-4; no firm D call. TRBV23-1 is treated as an ORF (open reading frame) with a function not yet certain. The CDR3 is 13 residues long. V gave up 0 bases and J gave up 14 bases, with 13 bases separating them. This CDR3 is CASSQSVQTDLFF. CDR3 DNA: TGCGCCAGCAGTCAATCAGTACAGACCGATCTGTTTTTT.